These 2 T cell receptor beta chains share one sample of origin, sequenced in a study of spatial heterogeneity in lung cancer. TCRdb ran MiXCR on the 5' RACE reads and lists one entry per CDR3 protein. The data contain some 20,000 distinct CDR3 sequences, over 8.5% of them singletons. Time point specified: blood at routine non-recurrence follow-up after resection. This material consisted of PBMCs, taken at follow-up. Every receptor here comes from a male donor with early-stage non-small cell lung cancer.

This clonotype has more than one count but fewer than ten. The V and J genes are TRBV5-6 and TRBJ2-5; TRBD1 might be the D (6 bases). Trimming removed 4 bases at V and 4 bases at J, with 11 bases between. This CDR3 contains 13 residues. Per germline, CDR1 SGHDT and CDR2 YYEEEE. CDR3 sequence (DNA): TGTGCCAGCAGCCAAGAACAGGGAGAGACCCAGTACTTC. This sequence encodes CASSQEQGETQYF.

This clonotype was counted many times. This chain uses TRBV20-1 with TRBJ1-1, with 7 nucleotides matching TRBD1. The V gene's germline CDR1 is DFQATT and CDR2 SNEGSKA (reference sequence). The CDR3 sequence is 14 residues long. The V gene end was trimmed by 3 bases and the J gene end by 3 bases; junction bases not matched to a gene: 7. The CDR3 bases are TGCAGTGCTAGTCGTGACAGGGTGGACACTGAAGCTTTCTTT. This sequence encodes CSASRDRVDTEAFF.